This T cell receptor beta chain was observed in a study of cytomegalovirus exposure and HLA in healthy donors. Study-wide context: An earlier analysis identified approximately 110 million unique TCR beta sequences in 150 million to 200 million T cells. General study findings and limits: The authors judged a highly shared variant cluster likely a sequencing artifact. The analysis excluded some indistinguishable V segments, including TRBV6-2 and TRBV6-3.

Primers: 60 Vbeta forward and 13 Jbeta reverse. Here immunoSEQ multiplex PCR was the method, and the copy in TCRdb shows in-frame clones only, minus some. The repertoire holds about 190,000 clones, less than 85% seen once, with 1% in the top ten. Comments on this clone: The target antigen is unknown.

The germline V gene has CDR1 GTSNPN and CDR2 SVGIG (reference sequence). The length of the CDR3 is 14 residues. Trimming stripped 0 bases from V and 2 bases from J, with 11 bases between. Donors had nominal health at sampling but likely had unrecorded immune exposures. The chain employs TRBV30 and TRBJ2-7; perhaps TRBD1 as D (6 bases). The sequence was obtained from a boy aged 2 to 10 in good health and CMV-seronegative. The sequenced sample consisted of PBMCs. In DNA, the CDR3 is TGTGCCTGGAGTGTACCAGGGGCACCCTACGAGCAGTACTTC. Protein: CAWSVPGAPYEQYF.